Below are 10 T cell receptor beta chains sequenced from a single sample in a study of blood T cell repertoires in COVID-19. Clones were read by immunoSEQ multiplex PCR, and TCRdb kept only the in-frame ones, dropping some. This sample has around 270,000 clones, with roughly 84% found just once. The sequenced material came from peripheral blood. These receptors were obtained from a woman between 40 and 55 years old who had recovered from COVID-19.

Only a few counts were recorded for this clone. This chain connects TRBV7-9 to TRBJ2-3; 7 bases align to TRBD2. CDR1 is SEHNR, CDR2 FQNEAQ, per germline (reference sequence). The trim removed 4 bases at V and 2 bases at J, leaving 12 bases unmatched. CDR3 length: 17 amino acids. CDR3 amino acids: CASSSPRGDPFTDTQYF. The CDR3 DNA follows: TGTGCCAGCAGCTCCCCCCGGGGGGACCCTTTCACAGATACGCAGTATTTT.

The rearrangement links TRBV27 to TRBJ1-2; 9 bases fit TRBD1. This CDR3 is 16 amino acids long. Trimming removed 5 bases from V and 6 bases from J; junction bases left unmatched: 13. Germline lookup yields CDR1 MNHEY and CDR2 SMNVEV (reference sequence). The CDR3 DNA follows: TGTGCCAGCAGTCCGGCGGGTACAGGGGGCGTGAATGGCTACACCTTC. This encodes CASSPAGTGGVNGYTF.

The genes are TRBV4-1 and TRBJ2-7, with D tentatively TRBD1 (5 bases). The CDR3 is made up of 15 amino acids. V shed 1 base and J shed 1 base, with 11 bases lying between them. The germline gives CDR1 MGHRA, CDR2 YSYEKL. For the CDR3, the DNA is TGCGCCAGCAGCCAAGGGGCAGGGCGGTCCTACGAGCAGTACTTC. This sequence encodes CASSQGAGRSYEQYF.

The table lists this clone with a count of one. The CDR3 sequence: CASSIQGRGDTQYF. In nucleotides, the CDR3 is TGTGCCAGTAGTATACAGGGCCGTGGCGATACGCAGTATTTT. V gene TRBV19 combines with J gene TRBJ2-3; weak D call: TRBD1 (5 bases). Trimming left V 2 bases short and J 6 bases short, with 12 bases between. The CDR3 covers 14 residues. The V gene's germline CDR1 is LNHDA and CDR2 SQIVND (reference sequence).

This sequence joins TRBV5-1 and TRBJ1-1; TRBD1 is a possible D gene (6 bases). Trimming took 3 bases from V and 5 from J, leaving 14 bases between them. The CDR3 runs 14 residues. Germline V lookup: CDR1 SGHRS, CDR2 YFSETQ. The CDR3, as DNA: TGCGCCAGCAGCTCAGAACAGGGTCGGACTGAAGCTTTCTTT. It is translated as CASSSEQGRTEAFF.

Only one count was recorded for this clone. The chain recombines TRBV5-4 with TRBJ2-1; the match to TRBD2 covers 11 bases. The trim removed 4 bases at V and 8 bases at J, leaving 5 bases unmatched. This CDR3 has 14 residues. Germline CDR1 reads SGHNT; CDR2 reads YYREEE (reference sequence). The CDR3 nucleotides read TGTGCCAGCAGCCCGACTAGCGGGGACGATGAGCAGTTCTTC. Its protein product is CASSPTSGDDEQFF.

The CDR3 region is CASSLRDRSSYEQYF. The CDR3, as DNA: TGTGCCAGCAGCTTGAGGGACAGGAGCTCCTACGAGCAGTACTTC. The rearrangement uses TRBV5-4 and TRBJ2-7, with TRBD1 identical over 8 bases. V shed 1 base and J 0 bases; nucleotides not matched to a gene: 3. The CDR3 spans 15 residues. The V gene's germline CDR1 is SGHNT and CDR2 YYREEE (reference sequence).

The rearrangement uses TRBV24-1 and TRBJ1-2; 9 bases are a match to TRBD1. The V gene's germline CDR1 is KGHDR and CDR2 SFDVKD. CDR3 length: 15 residues. Germline trimming cut 4 bases from V and 6 bases from J; bases unmatched to any gene: 8. CDR3 protein: CATSDPGQGSDGYTF. CDR3 nucleotide sequence: TGTGCCACCAGTGACCCGGGACAGGGATCGGATGGCTACACCTTC.

This clone was recorded only once. The chain recombines TRBV6-5 with TRBJ1-6, with D unresolved. Germline V lookup: CDR1 MNHEY, CDR2 SVGAGI. The CDR3 spans 14 residues. With 8 bases removed from V and 8 bases from J, the gap between germline ends came to 16 bases. This CDR3 reads CASGDLVTDSPLHF. CDR3 nucleotides: TGTGCCAGCGGAGACTTGGTGACCGATTCACCCCTCCACTTT.

This sequence joins TRBV18 and TRBJ1-1, with D possibly TRBD1 on 5 matching bases. Trimming pared 6 bases from V and 4 bases from J, leaving 12 bases between. This CDR3 has 13 amino acids. Germline V gene lookup returns CDR1 KGHSH and CDR2 LQKENI. CDR3 sequence (DNA): TGTGCCAGCTCGGGGCTGGGAACCACTGAAGCTTTCTTT. It specifies CASSGLGTTEAFF.